This paragraph reports one T cell receptor beta chain. Then a second PCR, running roughly 7 to 11 cycles, was carried out with a sample-barcoded 5' primer and a J-beta primer mix. TCRdb processed the 5' RACE reads anew with MiXCR; each CDR3 protein has one entry. Of about 1 million distinct CDR3 sequences detected, more than 40% appear once; the ten largest clones hold approximately 20%. The entry originates in a study of blood T cells in healthy people across ages. This TCR came from a woman aged 60-70 years in good health. The sample consisted of blood.

The CDR3 nucleotides are TGTGCCATCAGTGAGATGGCGGGAGCCACCTCCTACAATGAGCAGTACTTC. Amino acid sequence: CAISEMAGATSYNEQYF. V and J are TRBV10-3 and TRBJ2-1, with TRBD2 matching 7 bases. The tail of the sequence fits TRBJ2-7 better, so the J call may be wrong. Per the germline V gene, CDR1 is ENHRY and CDR2 is SYGVKD. The CDR3 contains 17 residues.